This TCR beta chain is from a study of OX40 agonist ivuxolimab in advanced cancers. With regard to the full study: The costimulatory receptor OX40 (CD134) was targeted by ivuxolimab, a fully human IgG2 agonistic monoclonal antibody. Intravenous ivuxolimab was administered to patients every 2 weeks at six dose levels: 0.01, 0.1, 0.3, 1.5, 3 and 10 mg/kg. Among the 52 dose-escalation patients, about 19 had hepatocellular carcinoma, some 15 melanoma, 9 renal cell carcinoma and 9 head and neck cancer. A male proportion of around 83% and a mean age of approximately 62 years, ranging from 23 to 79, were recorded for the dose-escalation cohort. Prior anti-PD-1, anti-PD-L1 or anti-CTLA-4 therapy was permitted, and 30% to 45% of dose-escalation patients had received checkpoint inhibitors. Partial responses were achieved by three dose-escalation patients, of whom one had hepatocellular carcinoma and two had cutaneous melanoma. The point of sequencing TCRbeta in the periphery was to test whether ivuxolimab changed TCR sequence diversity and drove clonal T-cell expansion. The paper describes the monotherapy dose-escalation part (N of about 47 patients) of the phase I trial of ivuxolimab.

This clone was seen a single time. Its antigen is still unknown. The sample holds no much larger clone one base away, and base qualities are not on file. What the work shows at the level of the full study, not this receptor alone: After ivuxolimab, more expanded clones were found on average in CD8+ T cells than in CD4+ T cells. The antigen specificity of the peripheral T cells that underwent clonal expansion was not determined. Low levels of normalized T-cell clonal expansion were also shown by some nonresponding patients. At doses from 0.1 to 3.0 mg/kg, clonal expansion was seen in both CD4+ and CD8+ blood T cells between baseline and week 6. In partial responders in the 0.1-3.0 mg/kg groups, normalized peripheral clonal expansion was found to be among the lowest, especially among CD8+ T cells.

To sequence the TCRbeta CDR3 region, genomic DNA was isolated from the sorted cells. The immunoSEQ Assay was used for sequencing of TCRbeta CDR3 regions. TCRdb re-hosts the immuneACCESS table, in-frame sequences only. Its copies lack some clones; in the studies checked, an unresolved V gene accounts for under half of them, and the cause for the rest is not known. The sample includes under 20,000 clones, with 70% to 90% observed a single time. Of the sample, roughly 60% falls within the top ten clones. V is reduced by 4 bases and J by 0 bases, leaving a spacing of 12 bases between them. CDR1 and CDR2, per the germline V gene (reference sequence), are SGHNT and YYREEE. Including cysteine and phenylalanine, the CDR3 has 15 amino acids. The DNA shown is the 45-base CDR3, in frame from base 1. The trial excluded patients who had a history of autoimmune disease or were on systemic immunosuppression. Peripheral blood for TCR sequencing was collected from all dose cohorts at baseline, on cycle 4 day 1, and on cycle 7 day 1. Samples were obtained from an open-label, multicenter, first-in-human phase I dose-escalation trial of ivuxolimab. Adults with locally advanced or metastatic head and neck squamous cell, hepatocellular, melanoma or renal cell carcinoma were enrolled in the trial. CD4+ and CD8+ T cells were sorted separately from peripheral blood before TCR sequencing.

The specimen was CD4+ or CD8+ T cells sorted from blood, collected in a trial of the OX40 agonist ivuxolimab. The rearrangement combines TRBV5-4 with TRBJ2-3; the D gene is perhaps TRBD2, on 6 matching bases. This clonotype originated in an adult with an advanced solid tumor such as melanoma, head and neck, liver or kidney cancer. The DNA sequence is TGTGCCAGCAGCGTCGGGACTTCTAGCACAGATACGCAGTATTTT. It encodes CASSVGTSSTDTQYF.